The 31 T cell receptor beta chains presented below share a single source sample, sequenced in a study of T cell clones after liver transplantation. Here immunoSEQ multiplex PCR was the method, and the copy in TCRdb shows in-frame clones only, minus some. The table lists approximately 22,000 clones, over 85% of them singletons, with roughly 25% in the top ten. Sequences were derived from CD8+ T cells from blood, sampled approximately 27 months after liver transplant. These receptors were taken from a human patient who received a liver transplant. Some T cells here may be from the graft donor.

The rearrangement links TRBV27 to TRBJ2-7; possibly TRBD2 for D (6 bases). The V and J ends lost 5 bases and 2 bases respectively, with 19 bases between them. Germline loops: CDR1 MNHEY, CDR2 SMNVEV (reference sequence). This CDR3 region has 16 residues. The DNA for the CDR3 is TGTGCCAGCAGTCCCTCTTCCGGGGACTTGCCCTACGAGCAGTACTTC. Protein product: CASSPSSGDLPYEQYF.

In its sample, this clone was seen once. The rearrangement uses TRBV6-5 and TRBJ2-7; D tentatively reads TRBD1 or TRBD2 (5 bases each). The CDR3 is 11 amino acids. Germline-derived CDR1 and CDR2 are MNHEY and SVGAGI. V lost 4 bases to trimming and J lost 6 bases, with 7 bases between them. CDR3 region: CASSSGREQYF. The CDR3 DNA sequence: TGTGCCAGCAGTTCGGGACGCGAGCAGTACTTC.

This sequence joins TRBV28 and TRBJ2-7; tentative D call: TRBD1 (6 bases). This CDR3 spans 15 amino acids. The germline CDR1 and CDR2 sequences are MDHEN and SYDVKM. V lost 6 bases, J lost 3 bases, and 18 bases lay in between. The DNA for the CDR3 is TGTGCCAGCAGCTGGGGACAACTAGGCTTCTACGAGCAGTACTTC. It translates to CASSWGQLGFYEQYF. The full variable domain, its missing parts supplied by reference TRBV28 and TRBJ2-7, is DVKVTQSSRYLVKRTGEKVFLECVQDMDHENMFWYRQDPGLGLRLIYFSYDVKMKEKGDIPEGYSVSREKKERFSLILESASTNQTSMYLCASSWGQLGFYEQYFGPGTRLTVT.

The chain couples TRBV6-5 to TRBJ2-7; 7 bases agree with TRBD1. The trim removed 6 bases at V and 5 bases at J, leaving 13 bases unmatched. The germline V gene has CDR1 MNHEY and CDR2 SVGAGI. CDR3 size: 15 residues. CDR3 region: CASRETGSHGHEQYF. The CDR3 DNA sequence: TGTGCCAGCAGAGAGACAGGGTCTCACGGTCACGAGCAGTACTTC.

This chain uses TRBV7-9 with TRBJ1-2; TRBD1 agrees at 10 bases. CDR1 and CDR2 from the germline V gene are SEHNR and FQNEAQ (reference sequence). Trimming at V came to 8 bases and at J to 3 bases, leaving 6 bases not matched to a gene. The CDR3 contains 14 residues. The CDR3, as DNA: TGTGCCAGCCAGACAGGGGGCAATGACTATGGCTACACCTTC. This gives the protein CASQTGGNDYGYTF.

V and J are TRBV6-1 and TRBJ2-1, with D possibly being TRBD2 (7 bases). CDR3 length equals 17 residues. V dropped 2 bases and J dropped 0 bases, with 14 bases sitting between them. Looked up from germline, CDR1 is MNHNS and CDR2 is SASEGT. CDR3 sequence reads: CASSELGGGYSYNEQFF. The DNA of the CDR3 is TGTGCCAGCAGTGAATTGGGGGGGGGCTACTCCTACAATGAGCAGTTCTTC.

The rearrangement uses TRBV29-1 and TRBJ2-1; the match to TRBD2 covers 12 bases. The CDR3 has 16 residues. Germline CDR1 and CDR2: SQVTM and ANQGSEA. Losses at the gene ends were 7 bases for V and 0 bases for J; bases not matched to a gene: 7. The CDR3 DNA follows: TGCAGCGCCGTGGGACTAGCGGGTAGCTCCTACAATGAGCAGTTCTTC. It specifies CSAVGLAGSSYNEQFF.

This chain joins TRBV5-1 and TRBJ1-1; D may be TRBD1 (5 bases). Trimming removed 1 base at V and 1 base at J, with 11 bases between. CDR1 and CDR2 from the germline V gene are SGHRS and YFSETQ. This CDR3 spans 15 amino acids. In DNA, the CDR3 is TGCGCCAGCAGCTTGTGGGGGGAGGCGAACACTGAAGCTTTCTTT. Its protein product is CASSLWGEANTEAFF.

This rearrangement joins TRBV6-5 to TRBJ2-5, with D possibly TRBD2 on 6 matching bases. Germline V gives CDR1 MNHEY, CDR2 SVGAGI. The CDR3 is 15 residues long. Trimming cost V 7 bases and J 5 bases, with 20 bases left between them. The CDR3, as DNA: TGTGCCAGCAACCCCCTAGCGTCAAACGTCGAGACCCAGTACTTC. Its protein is CASNPLASNVETQYF.

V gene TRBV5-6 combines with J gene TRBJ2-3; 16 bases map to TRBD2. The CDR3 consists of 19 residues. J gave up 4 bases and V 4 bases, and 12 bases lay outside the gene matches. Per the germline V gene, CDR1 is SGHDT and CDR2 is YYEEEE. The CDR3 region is CASSPTGLAGGTVADTQYF. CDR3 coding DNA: TGTGCCAGCAGCCCCACGGGACTAGCGGGAGGGACGGTGGCAGATACGCAGTATTTT.

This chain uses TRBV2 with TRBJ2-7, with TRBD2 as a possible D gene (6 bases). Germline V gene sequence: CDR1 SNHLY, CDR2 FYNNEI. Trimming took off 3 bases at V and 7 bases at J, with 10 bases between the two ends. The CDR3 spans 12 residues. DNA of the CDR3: TGTGCCAGCAGTGATGAGGCGGGGGAGCAGTACTTC. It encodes CASSDEAGEQYF.

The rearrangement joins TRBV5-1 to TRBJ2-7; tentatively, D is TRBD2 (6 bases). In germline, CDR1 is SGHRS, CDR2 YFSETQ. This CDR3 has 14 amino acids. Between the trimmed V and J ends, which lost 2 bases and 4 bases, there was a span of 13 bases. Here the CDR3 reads CASSLAGTAYEQYF. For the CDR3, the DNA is TGCGCCAGCAGCTTAGCCGGGACTGCTTACGAGCAGTACTTC.

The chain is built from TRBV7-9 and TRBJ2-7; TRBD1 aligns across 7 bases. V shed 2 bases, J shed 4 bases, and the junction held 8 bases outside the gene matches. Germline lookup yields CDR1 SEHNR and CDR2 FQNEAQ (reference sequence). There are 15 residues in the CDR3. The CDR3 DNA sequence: TGTGCCAGCAGCTTAACCTCCGACAGGGTATACGAGCAGTACTTC. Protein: CASSLTSDRVYEQYF. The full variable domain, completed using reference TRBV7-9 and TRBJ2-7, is DTGVSQNPRHKITKRGQNVTFRCDPISEHNRLYWYRQTLGQGPEFLTYFQNEAQLEKSRLLSDRFSAERPKGSFSTLEIQRTEQGDSAMYLCASSLTSDRVYEQYFGPGTRLTVT.

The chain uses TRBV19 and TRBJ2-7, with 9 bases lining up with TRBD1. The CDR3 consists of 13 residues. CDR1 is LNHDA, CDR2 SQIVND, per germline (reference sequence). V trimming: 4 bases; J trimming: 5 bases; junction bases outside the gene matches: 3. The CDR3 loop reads CASSNNRGHEQYF. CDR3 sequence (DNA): TGTGCCAGTAGTAATAACAGGGGGCACGAGCAGTACTTC.

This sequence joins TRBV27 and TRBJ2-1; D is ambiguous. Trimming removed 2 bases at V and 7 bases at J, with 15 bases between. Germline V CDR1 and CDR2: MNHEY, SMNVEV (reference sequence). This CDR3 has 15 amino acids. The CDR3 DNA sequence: TGTGCCAGCAGTTTACTCGGGCCCCTGGGGAATGAGCAGTTCTTC. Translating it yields CASSLLGPLGNEQFF.

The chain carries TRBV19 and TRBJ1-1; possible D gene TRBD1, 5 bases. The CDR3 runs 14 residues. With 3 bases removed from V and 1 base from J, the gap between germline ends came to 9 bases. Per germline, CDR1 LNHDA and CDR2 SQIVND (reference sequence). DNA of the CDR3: TGTGCCAGTAGTATGACAGCTTCGAACACTGAAGCTTTCTTT. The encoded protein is CASSMTASNTEAFF. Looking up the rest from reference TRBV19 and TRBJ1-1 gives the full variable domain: DGGITQSPKYLFRKEGQNVTLSCEQNLNHDAMYWYRQDPGQGLRLIYYSQIVNDFQKGDIAEGYSVSREKKESFPLTVTSAQKNPTAFYLCASSMTASNTEAFFGQGTRLTVV.

CDR3 bases: TGTGCCAGTAGTATAGGGATGACTAGCCCTCTCACAGATACGCAGTATTTT. Protein sequence: CASSIGMTSPLTDTQYF. The chain is built from TRBV19 and TRBJ2-3, with 7 bases that match TRBD2. The CDR3 has 17 amino acids. CDR1 and CDR2 (germline): LNHDA, SQIVND (reference sequence). J was trimmed by 2 bases and V by 1 base; bases with no gene match: 9.

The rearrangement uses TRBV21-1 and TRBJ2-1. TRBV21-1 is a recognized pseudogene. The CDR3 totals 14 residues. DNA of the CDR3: TGTGCCAGCGGGAATACCGTCACCTACAATGAGCAGTTCTTC. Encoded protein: CASGNTVTYNEQFF.

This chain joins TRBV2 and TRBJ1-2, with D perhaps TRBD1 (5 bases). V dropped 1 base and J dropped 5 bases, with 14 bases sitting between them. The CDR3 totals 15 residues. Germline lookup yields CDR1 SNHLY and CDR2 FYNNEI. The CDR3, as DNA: TGTGCCAGCAGTGAAGGGGAGGGACTCCGATATGGCTACACCTTC. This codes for CASSEGEGLRYGYTF. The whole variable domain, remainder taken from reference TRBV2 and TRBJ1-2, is EPEVTQTPSHQVTQMGQEVILRCVPISNHLYFYWYRQILGQKVEFLVSFYNNEISEKSEIFDDQFSVERPDGSNFTLKIRSTKLEDSAMYFCASSEGEGLRYGYTFGSGTRLTVV.

This chain's CDR3 is CASSLGEGAEWEAFF. The CDR3 nucleotides are TGTGCCAGCAGCTTAGGTGAGGGCGCCGAGTGGGAAGCTTTCTTT. V is TRBV7-9 and J is TRBJ1-1; D gene ambiguous. This CDR3 comprises 15 residues. CDR1 is SEHNR, CDR2 FQNEAQ, per germline (reference sequence). The V and J ends lost 1 base and 8 bases respectively, with 17 bases between them.

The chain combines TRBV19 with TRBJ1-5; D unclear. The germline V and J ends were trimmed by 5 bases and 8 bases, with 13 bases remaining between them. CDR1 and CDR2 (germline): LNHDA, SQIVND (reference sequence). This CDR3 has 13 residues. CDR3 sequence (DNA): TGTGCCAGTAGTTCCAGGTCTACGGAGCCCCAGCATTTT. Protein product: CASSSRSTEPQHF.

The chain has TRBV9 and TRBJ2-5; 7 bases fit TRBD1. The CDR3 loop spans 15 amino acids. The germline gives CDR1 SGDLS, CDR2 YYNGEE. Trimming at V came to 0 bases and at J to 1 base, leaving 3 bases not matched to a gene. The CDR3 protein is CASSVEGGLQETQYF. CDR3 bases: TGTGCCAGCAGCGTAGAAGGGGGCCTCCAAGAGACCCAGTACTTC.

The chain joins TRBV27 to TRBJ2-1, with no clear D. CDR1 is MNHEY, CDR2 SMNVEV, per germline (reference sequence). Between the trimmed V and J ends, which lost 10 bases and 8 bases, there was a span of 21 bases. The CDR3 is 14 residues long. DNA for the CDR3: TGTGCCACTCTCGGTGGACGAGGAATTGATGAGCAGTTCTTC. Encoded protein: CATLGGRGIDEQFF.

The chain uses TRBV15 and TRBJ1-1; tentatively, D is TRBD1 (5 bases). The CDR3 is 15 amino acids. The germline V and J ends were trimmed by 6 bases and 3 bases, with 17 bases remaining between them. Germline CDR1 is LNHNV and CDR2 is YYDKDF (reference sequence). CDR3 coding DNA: TGTGCCACCAGATACATTTACGGGGGGGACACTGAAGCTTTCTTT. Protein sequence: CATRYIYGGDTEAFF. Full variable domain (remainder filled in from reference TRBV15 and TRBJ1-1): DAMVIQNPRYQVTQFGKPVTLSCSQTLNHNVMYWYQQKSSQAPKLLFHYYDKDFNNEADTPDNFQSRRPNTSFCFLDIRSPGLGDTAMYLCATRYIYGGDTEAFFGQGTRLTVV.

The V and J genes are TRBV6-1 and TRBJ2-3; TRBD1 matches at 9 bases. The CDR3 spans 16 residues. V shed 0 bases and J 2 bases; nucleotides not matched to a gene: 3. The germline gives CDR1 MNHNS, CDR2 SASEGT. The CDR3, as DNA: TGTGCCAGCAGTGAAGCGGGGACAGGGCACACAGATACGCAGTATTTT. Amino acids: CASSEAGTGHTDTQYF.

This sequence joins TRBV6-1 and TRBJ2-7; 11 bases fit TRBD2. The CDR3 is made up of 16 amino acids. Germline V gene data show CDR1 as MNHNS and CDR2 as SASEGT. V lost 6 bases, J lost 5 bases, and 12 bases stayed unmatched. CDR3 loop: CASSENWGLADHEQYF. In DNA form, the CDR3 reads TGTGCCAGCAGCGAAAACTGGGGACTAGCGGACCACGAGCAGTACTTC.

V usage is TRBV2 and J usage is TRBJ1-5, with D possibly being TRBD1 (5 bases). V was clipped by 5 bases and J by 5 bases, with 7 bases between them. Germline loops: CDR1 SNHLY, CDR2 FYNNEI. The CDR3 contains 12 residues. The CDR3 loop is CASSLGDQPQHF. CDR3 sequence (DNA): TGTGCCAGCAGTTTAGGGGATCAGCCCCAGCATTTT.

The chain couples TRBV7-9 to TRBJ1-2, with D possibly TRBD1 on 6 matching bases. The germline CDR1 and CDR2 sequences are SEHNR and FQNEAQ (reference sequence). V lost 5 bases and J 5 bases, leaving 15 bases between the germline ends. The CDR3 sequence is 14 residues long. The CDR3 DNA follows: TGTGCCAGCAGCGGGGAGGGCAGGGGTTATGGCTACACCTTC. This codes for CASSGEGRGYGYTF.

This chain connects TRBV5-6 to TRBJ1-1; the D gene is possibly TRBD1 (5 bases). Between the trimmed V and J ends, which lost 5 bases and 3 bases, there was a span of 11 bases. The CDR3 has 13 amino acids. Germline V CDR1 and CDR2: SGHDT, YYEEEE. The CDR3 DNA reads TGTGCCAGCAGGGTAGGAGGGGACACTGAAGCTTTCTTT. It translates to CASRVGGDTEAFF.

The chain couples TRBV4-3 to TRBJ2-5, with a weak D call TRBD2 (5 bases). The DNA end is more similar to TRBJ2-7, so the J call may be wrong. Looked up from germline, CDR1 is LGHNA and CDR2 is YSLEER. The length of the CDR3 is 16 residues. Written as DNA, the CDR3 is TGCGCCAGCAGCCAAGTCTCGGGGTCCGGCTCCTACGAGCAGTACTTC. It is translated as CASSQVSGSGSYEQYF.

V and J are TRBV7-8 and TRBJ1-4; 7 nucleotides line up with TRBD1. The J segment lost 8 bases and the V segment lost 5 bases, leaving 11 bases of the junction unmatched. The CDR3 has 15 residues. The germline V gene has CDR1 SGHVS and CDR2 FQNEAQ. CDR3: CASSRRRGTVEKLFF. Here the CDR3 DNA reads TGTGCCAGCAGCCGCCGGAGGGGGACAGTAGAAAAACTGTTTTTT.